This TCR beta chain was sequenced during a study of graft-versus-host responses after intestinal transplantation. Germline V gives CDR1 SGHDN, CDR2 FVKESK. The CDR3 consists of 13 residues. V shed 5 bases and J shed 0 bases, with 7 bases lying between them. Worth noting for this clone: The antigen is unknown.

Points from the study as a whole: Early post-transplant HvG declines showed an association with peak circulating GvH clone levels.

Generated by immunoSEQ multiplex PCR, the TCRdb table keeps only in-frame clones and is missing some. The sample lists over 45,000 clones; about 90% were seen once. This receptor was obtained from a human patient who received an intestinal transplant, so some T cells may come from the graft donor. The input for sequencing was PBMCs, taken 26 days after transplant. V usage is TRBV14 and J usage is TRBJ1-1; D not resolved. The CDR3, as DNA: TGTGCCAGCAGCTTGACATTGAACACTGAAGCTTTCTTT. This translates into CASSLTLNTEAFF.